This T cell receptor beta chain was profiled in a study of glioma-infiltrating T cells. Germline V gene data show CDR1 as LNHNV and CDR2 as YYDKDF (reference sequence). This CDR3 has 13 residues. V lost 3 bases to trimming and J lost 5 bases, with 9 bases between them. Study results and limitations: Only very few CDR3 sequences appeared in both tissue and blood.

For this clonotype: Its target is unknown.

The iRepertoire nested amplicon-rescue multiplex PCR amplified TCR alpha and beta CDR3s from RNA. Input was roughly 100-450 ng of tissue mRNA or PBMC total RNA. MiXCR, applied by TCRdb to the multiplex PCR reads, yields one record per CDR3 protein. This repertoire shows 160,000 or so distinct CDR3 sequences, roughly two fifths found once; its top ten account for 5.2%. Sequencing was carried out using glioma tissue, nonneoplastic brain tissue, or PBMCs (not recorded which). This receptor was identified in a human donor with low-grade glioma or glioblastoma, undergoing nonglioma brain surgery, or in good health (not recorded which). The rearrangement uses TRBV15 and TRBJ2-3, with D hard to call. The CDR3 nucleotides read TGTGCCACCAGCAGGTCCTGGGGAGATACGCAGTATTTT. Protein product: CATSRSWGDTQYF. The variable domain in full, with the rest retrieved from reference TRBV15 and TRBJ2-3, is DAMVIQNPRYQVTQFGKPVTLSCSQTLNHNVMYWYQQKSSQAPKLLFHYYDKDFNNEADTPDNFQSRRPNTSFCFLDIRSPGLGDTAMYLCATSRSWGDTQYFGPGTRLTVL.